This record looks at one T cell receptor beta chain sequence and its context. The target antigen is unknown. UMIs containing a 6-nucleotide sample barcode were added via template switching. Each CDR3 protein gets one entry in TCRdb, which reprocessed the 5' RACE reads and gives no DNA. Its table records approximately 400,000 distinct CDR3 sequences. This CDR3 region has 17 residues. Germline V CDR1 and CDR2: SGHRS, YFSETQ. The record originates from a study of monozygotic twins with inflammatory bowel disease. Study-wide points: Clonotype overlap with others was lower in IBD patients than in healthy twins, a difference that was greatest with disease activity.

Every single donor had a roughly 2.3 ml blood sample drawn. This TCR came from a human donor with ulcerative colitis or Crohn's disease, or a healthy co-twin of an affected twin (not recorded which). Material: blood. The genes are TRBV5-1 and TRBJ1-5; TCRdb returns TRBD1, unconfirmable since there is no DNA. CDR3 loop: CASSSLSFTGFNQPQHF.